This T cell receptor beta chain is drawn from a study of vaccination and CD4 T cells after COVID-19. Study results and limitations: From a median of about 20 to 40, SARS-CoV-2-reactive clonotypes increased, though not significantly.

TCRdb independently ran MiXCR on the PCR reads; one entry per CDR3 protein. Of 30,000 to 40,000 distinct CDR3 sequences listed, around 35% were seen once; the top ten hold approximately 5%. Points on this clonotype: Antigen unknown.

Documented time point: late sampling 161 to 241 days after vaccination in a few convalescent patients. CDR1 is KGHSH, CDR2 LQKENI, per germline. V lost 8 bases, J lost 11 bases, and 13 bases lay in between. The length of the CDR3 is 11 residues. This specimen consisted of CD4+ T cells from blood, obtained about 7 months after SARS-CoV-2 vaccination. The origin of this receptor is a human donor who had recovered from COVID-19. This chain joins TRBV18 and TRBJ2-1; either TRBD1 or TRBD2 may supply D (5 bases each). The CDR3 protein is CASIEGRQQFF. CDR3 bases: TGTGCCAGCATCGAGGGACGTCAGCAGTTCTTC. Using reference TRBV18 and TRBJ2-1 for the parts outside the CDR3, the full variable domain is NAGVMQNPRHLVRRRGQEARLRCSPMKGHSHVYWYRQLPEEGLKFMVYLQKENIIDESGMPKERFSAEFPKEGPSILRIQQVVRGDSAAYFCASIEGRQQFFGPGTRLTVL.